This TCR beta chain was observed in a study of blood T cell repertoires in COVID-19. Turning to the study itself: PBMCs, B-cell-depleted T cells, or T cells provided the cDNA or gDNA that made up the material.

This CDR3 has 12 amino acids. With 6 bases clipped from V and 2 bases from J, the junction kept 1 base outside the gene matches. CDR1 is LNHDA and CDR2 is SQIVND in the germline V gene (reference sequence). The data were produced by immunoSEQ multiplex PCR, yet TCRdb's version contains in-frame clones alone and is incomplete. The sample has 90,000 to 100,000 clones, 70% to 90% seen once. Sequences were obtained from peripheral blood. The sequence was collected from a woman in her sixties with COVID-19, enrolled during active disease. The chain has TRBV19 and TRBJ2-7; 7 bases fit TRBD2. CDR3 amino acids: CASSGGTYEQYF. The DNA for the CDR3 is TGTGCCAGTAGCGGGGGGACCTACGAGCAGTACTTC.